These 15 T cell receptor beta chains share one sample of origin, sequenced in a study of cytomegalovirus exposure and HLA in healthy donors. The PCR contained 60 Vbeta and 13 Jbeta primers. The repertoire was sequenced with immunoSEQ multiplex PCR; TCRdb's copy has only in-frame clones and lacks some. Among over 150,000 clones listed, over 65% were seen once. The source material was PBMCs. Every receptor here comes from a woman in her twenties or thirties in good health and CMV-seronegative.

The chain combines TRBV28 with TRBJ1-5; D remains ambiguous. There are 13 residues in the CDR3. CDR1 MDHEN and CDR2 SYDVKM come from the germline V gene. V was cut by 6 bases and J by 6 bases, with 12 bases left in between. DNA of the CDR3: TGTGCCAGCAGAAACATTATACGTCAGCCCCAGCATTTT. It codes for CASRNIIRQPQHF.

The V and J genes are TRBV5-8 and TRBJ2-5; 13 bases line up with TRBD2. This CDR3 has 15 amino acids. V lost 2 bases, J lost 3 bases, and 1 base stayed unmatched. Looked up from germline, CDR1 is SGHTS and CDR2 is YDEGEE. CDR3 amino acids: CASSFGLAGEETQYF. CDR3 sequence (DNA): TGTGCCAGCAGCTTCGGACTAGCGGGAGAAGAGACCCAGTACTTC. Drawing the rest from reference TRBV5-8 and TRBJ2-5, the complete variable domain is EAGVTQSPTHLIKTRGQQATLRCSPISGHTSVYWYQQALGLGLQFLLWYDEGEERNRGNFPPRFSGRQFPNYSSELNVNALELEDSALYLCASSFGLAGEETQYFGPGTRLLVL.

Written as DNA, the CDR3 is TGTGCCAGCAGCGTACTCACCGGGGAGCTGTTTTTT. Translation gives CASSVLTGELFF. The V gene is TRBV9, the J gene TRBJ2-2, with D unresolved. Looked up from germline, CDR1 is SGDLS and CDR2 is YYNGEE. The CDR3 covers 12 residues. The germline V and J ends were trimmed by 1 base and 4 bases, with 2 bases remaining between them.

The chain has TRBV7-3 and TRBJ2-2; D not certain. Trimming removed 5 bases at V and 7 bases at J, with 11 bases between. CDR3 length: 13 amino acids. Germline lookup yields CDR1 SGHTA and CDR2 FQGTGA. The CDR3 region is CASSTSAVGELFF. The CDR3 DNA reads as TGTGCCAGCAGCACATCGGCGGTCGGGGAGCTGTTTTTT.

V and J are TRBV13 and TRBJ2-5; 13 bases agree with TRBD2. Looked up from germline, CDR1 is PRHDT and CDR2 is FYEKMQ (reference sequence). The CDR3 spans 16 residues. Trimming cost V 5 bases and J 4 bases; bases outside gene matches: 7. CDR3 sequence: CASSPTSGGAIETQYF. In nucleotides, the CDR3 is TGTGCCAGCAGCCCTACTAGCGGGGGGGCCATAGAGACCCAGTACTTC.

This chain uses TRBV28 with TRBJ1-1, with D possibly being TRBD1 (6 bases). V lost 6 bases and J 1 base, leaving 12 bases between the germline ends. This CDR3 spans 14 amino acids. Germline CDR1 is MDHEN and CDR2 is SYDVKM. The chain's CDR3 is CASRRGQTNTEAFF. The CDR3 nucleotides read TGTGCCAGCAGGAGGGGACAAACGAACACTGAAGCTTTCTTT. Supplemented by reference TRBV28 and TRBJ1-1, the full variable domain reads DVKVTQSSRYLVKRTGEKVFLECVQDMDHENMFWYRQDPGLGLRLIYFSYDVKMKEKGDIPEGYSVSREKKERFSLILESASTNQTSMYLCASRRGQTNTEAFFGQGTRLTVV.

This chain uses TRBV5-5 with TRBJ2-7; D gene ambiguous. Trimming took off 1 base at V and 3 bases at J, with 5 bases between the two ends. CDR3 size: 12 residues. CDR1 SGHKS and CDR2 YYEKEE come from the germline V gene (reference sequence). Here the CDR3 reads CASSLNSYEQYF. CDR3 nucleotide sequence: TGTGCCAGCAGCTTGAACAGCTACGAGCAGTACTTC.

The chain carries TRBV13 and TRBJ2-4; TRBD1 matches at 7 bases. V was pared by 4 bases and J by 4 bases, with 4 bases of the junction left unmatched. The CDR3 has 14 residues. CDR1 and CDR2 (germline): PRHDT, FYEKMQ (reference sequence). CDR3: CASSWGQMKNIQYF. For the CDR3, the DNA is TGTGCCAGCAGCTGGGGACAGATGAAAAACATTCAGTACTTC.

The genes are TRBV2 and TRBJ2-2; TRBD2 aligns across 12 bases. The CDR3 contains 20 residues. Per germline, CDR1 SNHLY and CDR2 FYNNEI. V was clipped by 6 bases and J by 4 bases; unmatched bases: 18. The CDR3 DNA follows: TGTGCCAGCAGCTTCACCGCAAGACTAGCGGGAGTTTTTGCCACCGGGGAGCTGTTTTTT. Residues: CASSFTARLAGVFATGELFF.

This clone was observed a few times. This chain joins TRBV6-1 and TRBJ1-1; 7 bases map to TRBD1. Germline trimming cut 5 bases from V and 3 bases from J; bases unmatched to any gene: 9. Germline loops: CDR1 MNHNS, CDR2 SASEGT. CDR3 length equals 15 residues. CDR3: CASSFLGTADTEAFF. Here the CDR3 DNA reads TGTGCCAGCAGTTTCCTCGGGACAGCAGACACTGAAGCTTTCTTT.

The chain is built from TRBV7-9 and TRBJ2-3; 10 positions agree with TRBD2. The CDR3 covers 15 residues. CDR1 is SEHNR, CDR2 FQNEAQ, per germline (reference sequence). V shed 1 base, J shed 3 bases, and the junction held 1 base outside the gene matches. The CDR3 loop reads CASSLVAGGTDTQYF. The CDR3 nucleotides are TGTGCCAGCAGCTTAGTAGCGGGAGGAACAGATACGCAGTATTTT.

The rearrangement joins TRBV6-6 to TRBJ1-4; 7 bases are a match to TRBD1. CDR1 MNHNY and CDR2 SVGAGI come from the germline V gene (reference sequence). This CDR3 has 13 amino acids. Trimming at V came to 5 bases and at J to 5 bases, leaving 2 bases not matched to a gene. In DNA form, the CDR3 reads TGTGCCAGCAGTCAACAGGGGAATGAAAAACTGTTTTTT. It is translated as CASSQQGNEKLFF.

This clone showed up just a few times. V and J are TRBV4-1 and TRBJ1-1; 7 bases map to TRBD1. CDR3 size: 14 residues. Germline V gives CDR1 MGHRA, CDR2 YSYEKL. V dropped 3 bases and J dropped 1; count of bases not matched to a gene: 2. As DNA, the CDR3 is TGCGCCAGCAGCCAGAGGGACAGGAACACTGAAGCTTTCTTT. It is translated as CASSQRDRNTEAFF.

The chain links TRBV5-1 to TRBJ2-1; TRBD2 aligns across 11 bases. V shed 5 bases and J 7 bases; nucleotides not matched to a gene: 5. CDR3 length: 14 residues. CDR1 and CDR2 (germline): SGHRS, YFSETQ. The CDR3 bases are TGCGCCAGCAGACCCGGGACTAGCGGTAATGAGCAGTTCTTC. It yields the protein CASRPGTSGNEQFF. The whole variable domain, remainder taken from reference TRBV5-1 and TRBJ2-1, is KAGVTQTPRYLIKTRGQQVTLSCSPISGHRSVSWYQQTPGQGLQFLFEYFSETQRNKGNFPGRFSGRQFSNSRSEMNVSTLELGDSALYLCASRPGTSGNEQFFGPGTRLTVL.

This clone was observed a few times. The chain uses TRBV6-1 and TRBJ1-1; the D gene is possibly TRBD1 (5 bases). Germline assignment: CDR1 MNHNS and CDR2 SASEGT. Deletions cut 6 bases from V and 0 bases from J, with 11 bases between. The CDR3 is 14 amino acids. CDR3 nucleotide sequence: TGTGCCAGCAGGAAAGACAGACTGAACACTGAAGCTTTCTTT. Amino acids: CASRKDRLNTEAFF.